A single sample gave rise to the 20 T cell receptor beta chains below, sequenced in a study of human T cells and chemical hapten exposure. In TCRdb, the RACE reads were re-called with MiXCR into one record per CDR3 protein. In the table there are more than 90,000 distinct CDR3 sequences, 8% to 11% of which are singletons. The time point is: patch test 1, 2 weeks after DPC sensitization. Documented treatment: therapeutic diphenylcyclopropenone sensitization with weekly scalp DPC. Sequencing used whole blood, obtained in connection with sensitization to the hapten diphenylcyclopropenone (DPC). The receptors come from a man aged 40-55 years with alopecia areata. Some clones in this sample may be carry-over from other donors' samples.

This clonotype was observed a handful of times. The genes are TRBV6-5 and TRBJ2-3, with 10 nucleotides matching TRBD2. CDR1 MNHEY and CDR2 SVGAGI come from the germline V gene. V lost 2 bases and J lost 1; bases outside the gene matches: 6. This CDR3 has 17 amino acids. This CDR3 reads CASSYRTGTSGTDTQYF. CDR3 nucleotide sequence: TGTGCCAGCAGTTACCGTACCGGGACTAGCGGCACAGATACGCAGTATTTT.

This clonotype has ten or more counts. The chain employs TRBV4-2 and TRBJ2-3, with 9 bases lining up with TRBD2. The V segment lost 0 bases and the J segment 1 base; nucleotides outside the gene matches: 2. This CDR3 region has 16 residues. Germline CDR1 LGHNA, CDR2 YNFKEQ. The DNA for the CDR3 is TGTGCCAGCAGCCAAGACCGGACTAGCGGCACAGATACGCAGTATTTT. As protein: CASSQDRTSGTDTQYF.

This clonotype was seen a few times. The chain has TRBV5-6 and TRBJ1-1, with D possibly being TRBD1 (5 bases). Germline CDR1 SGHDT, CDR2 YYEEEE. Trimming removed 4 bases from V and 5 bases from J, with 18 bases in between. CDR3 size: 15 residues. CDR3 DNA sequence: TGTGCCAGCAGCCCCCAACAGCGGGGCCGGACTGAAGCTTTCTTT. This codes for CASSPQQRGRTEAFF.

The chain joins TRBV24-1 to TRBJ2-3; 12 bases line up with TRBD2. Germline lookup yields CDR1 KGHDR and CDR2 SFDVKD. V shed 5 bases and J 6 bases; nucleotides not matched to a gene: 11. This CDR3 region has 17 residues. The CDR3 DNA reads as TGTGCCACCAGTGGTCCGACTAGCGGGAGAGCCCCGGATACGCAGTATTTT. It codes for CATSGPTSGRAPDTQYF.

The V and J genes are TRBV20-1 and TRBJ2-7, with D tentatively TRBD2 (7 bases). Trimming stripped 2 bases from V and 5 bases from J, with 22 bases between. CDR3 length: 16 amino acids. CDR1 and CDR2 (germline): DFQATT, SNEGSKA (reference sequence). CDR3: CSARQSAGARRDEQYF. CDR3 DNA: TGCAGTGCTAGACAATCCGCGGGGGCGCGTCGGGACGAGCAGTACTTC.

This clonotype was seen more than once but under ten times. The rearrangement links TRBV20-1 to TRBJ1-1; 10 bases align to TRBD1. Germline CDR1 reads DFQATT; CDR2 reads SNEGSKA (reference sequence). This CDR3 contains 17 residues. V lost 5 bases, J lost 0 bases, and 12 bases stayed unmatched. DNA of the CDR3: TGCAGTGCTTCGAGAAGACAGGGGGCCCTTTTGAACACTGAAGCTTTCTTT. Amino acids: CSASRRQGALLNTEAFF.

In nucleotides, the CDR3 is TGTGCCAGCAGTTTATCGCGCCACTGGGGGTCAGGGAACCCGTTCTATGGCTACACCTTC. Protein sequence: CASSLSRHWGSGNPFYGYTF. This chain links TRBV27 with TRBJ1-2, with a tentative D call TRBD1 (5 bases). V gave up 0 bases and J gave up 4 bases, with 27 bases separating them. Germline lookup yields CDR1 MNHEY and CDR2 SMNVEV (reference sequence). The CDR3 has 20 residues.

This clonotype appeared a few times. This rearrangement joins TRBV9 to TRBJ2-4; the D gene is possibly TRBD2 (6 bases). Germline CDR1 SGDLS, CDR2 YYNGEE. The length of the CDR3 is 13 residues. Deletions cut 2 bases from V and 4 bases from J, with 7 bases between. The DNA of the CDR3 is TGTGCCAGCAGCGTGGGACTTAAAAACATTCAGTACTTC. Translation gives CASSVGLKNIQYF.

CDR3 DNA sequence: TGTGCCAGCAGTAAGTCCCACCGAAAGTACAATGAGCAGTTCTTC. Its protein product is CASSKSHRKYNEQFF. The chain links TRBV6-5 to TRBJ2-1, with D unclear. V was shortened by 5 bases and J by 4 bases, with 15 bases between the two germline ends. The CDR3 is made up of 15 amino acids. CDR1 and CDR2 (germline): MNHEY, SVGAGI.

This rearrangement joins TRBV30 to TRBJ2-2; D might be TRBD2 (6 bases). The CDR3 length is 15 residues. V lost 0 bases to trimming and J lost 1 base, with 9 bases between them. CDR1 and CDR2 from the germline V gene are GTSNPN and SVGIG (reference sequence). CDR3 nucleotides: TGTGCCTGGAGTGTTAAGGGAGGGAACACCGGGGAGCTGTTTTTT. It is translated as CAWSVKGGNTGELFF.

This clonotype came up a few times. The J gene is TRBJ2-1, the V gene TRBV11-1; tentatively, D is TRBD1 (6 bases). The germline V and J ends were trimmed by 5 bases and 5 bases, with 22 bases remaining between them. Germline CDR1 is SGHAT and CDR2 is FQDESV (reference sequence). CDR3 length equals 17 residues. The CDR3, as DNA: TGTGCCAGCAGCCGACTCGCCGGGACACGGGATGACAATGAGCAGTTCTTC. This codes for CASSRLAGTRDDNEQFF.

Comments on this clonotype: Relative to the germline gene, one junction end is altered; a read error may explain this. The V call is TRBV9, the J call TRBJ2-7; 9 bases are shared with TRBD1. The germline CDR1 and CDR2 sequences are SGDLS and YYNGEE. The CDR3 is 16 amino acids. The CDR3: CVSTPLGQGEFYEQYF. The CDR3 nucleotides read TGTGTCAGCACCCCGCTGGGACAGGGAGAGTTCTACGAGCAGTACTTC.

With respect to this clonotype: A much larger clone sits a single nucleotide away, making a read error possible. No conserved phenylalanine or tryptophan ends this CDR3, so it is likely a read error. The chain carries TRBV3-1 and TRBJ2-7; D not certain. The CDR3 is 14 amino acids. Germline V gene sequence: CDR1 LGHDT, CDR2 YNNKEL (reference sequence). V gave up 1 base and J gave up 1 base, with 8 bases separating them. The CDR3 region has the DNA TGTGCCAGCAGCCAAGGAGCGCGATCCTACGAGCAGTACATC. Its protein product is CASSQGARSYEQYI.

This clonotype appeared a few times. The CDR3 DNA reads TGTGCCAGCAGCCCCCCAGACAATGAGCAGTTCTTC. Translating it yields CASSPPDNEQFF. The gene calls are TRBV7-2 and TRBJ2-1, with D hard to call. V was clipped by 5 bases and J by 5 bases, with 7 bases between them. The CDR3 is 12 amino acids. CDR1 is SGHTA and CDR2 is FQGNSA in the germline V gene.

This clonotype was recorded a few times. The V gene is TRBV20-1, the J gene TRBJ2-2, with 7 bases aligning to TRBD2. V shed 3 bases, J shed 2 bases, and the junction held 6 bases outside the gene matches. CDR3 length equals 15 residues. The V gene's germline CDR1 is DFQATT and CDR2 SNEGSKA (reference sequence). This CDR3 reads CSASGSGPNTGELFF. CDR3 bases: TGCAGTGCTAGTGGTAGCGGGCCTAACACCGGGGAGCTGTTTTTT.

This sequence joins TRBV24-1 and TRBJ2-7; D is ambiguous. Germline CDR1 and CDR2: KGHDR and SFDVKD. The V gene lost 12 bases and the J gene lost 0 bases, with 11 bases spanning the gap. The CDR3 has 12 residues. As DNA, the CDR3 is TGTGCCGCGGTACACCCCTCCTACGAGCAGTACGTC. Encoded protein: CAAVHPSYEQYV.

This clonotype was found a few times. This chain links TRBV20-1 with TRBJ2-1; tentative D call: TRBD2 (7 bases). Germline V gene data show CDR1 as DFQATT and CDR2 as SNEGSKA (reference sequence). V dropped 1 base and J dropped 4 bases, with 20 bases sitting between them. The CDR3 has 17 amino acids. CDR3 region: CSARGNPGSGTYNEQFF. Written as DNA, the CDR3 is TGCAGTGCTAGAGGCAACCCCGGGAGCGGGACATACAATGAGCAGTTCTTC.

This clonotype was detected ten times or more. The chain carries TRBV6-5 and TRBJ2-4, with a weak D call TRBD2 (6 bases). The CDR3 has 14 residues. With 1 base removed from V and 8 bases from J, the gap between germline ends came to 12 bases. The germline V gene encodes CDR1 MNHEY and CDR2 SVGAGI. The CDR3 coding sequence is TGTGCCAGCAGTTACTATAGCGGCGGAGACATTCAGTACTTC. This codes for CASSYYSGGDIQYF.

This clonotype showed up just a few times. This chain links TRBV5-5 with TRBJ2-7; D gene ambiguous. Germline-derived CDR1 and CDR2 are SGHKS and YYEKEE (reference sequence). Trimming left V 1 base short and J 6 bases short, with 8 bases between. The CDR3 is made up of 12 amino acids. The CDR3 sequence: CASSLRLLEQYF. CDR3 sequence (DNA): TGTGCCAGCAGCTTGCGACTTCTCGAGCAGTACTTC.

V is TRBV5-1 and J is TRBJ2-3; D remains unclear. Germline V gene sequence: CDR1 SGHRS, CDR2 YFSETQ. Trimming stripped 0 bases from V and 11 bases from J, with 10 bases between. The CDR3 has 12 amino acids. The CDR3 DNA reads as TGCGCCAGCAGCTTGGATTCGGGTATGCAGTATTTT. It is translated as CASSLDSGMQYF.